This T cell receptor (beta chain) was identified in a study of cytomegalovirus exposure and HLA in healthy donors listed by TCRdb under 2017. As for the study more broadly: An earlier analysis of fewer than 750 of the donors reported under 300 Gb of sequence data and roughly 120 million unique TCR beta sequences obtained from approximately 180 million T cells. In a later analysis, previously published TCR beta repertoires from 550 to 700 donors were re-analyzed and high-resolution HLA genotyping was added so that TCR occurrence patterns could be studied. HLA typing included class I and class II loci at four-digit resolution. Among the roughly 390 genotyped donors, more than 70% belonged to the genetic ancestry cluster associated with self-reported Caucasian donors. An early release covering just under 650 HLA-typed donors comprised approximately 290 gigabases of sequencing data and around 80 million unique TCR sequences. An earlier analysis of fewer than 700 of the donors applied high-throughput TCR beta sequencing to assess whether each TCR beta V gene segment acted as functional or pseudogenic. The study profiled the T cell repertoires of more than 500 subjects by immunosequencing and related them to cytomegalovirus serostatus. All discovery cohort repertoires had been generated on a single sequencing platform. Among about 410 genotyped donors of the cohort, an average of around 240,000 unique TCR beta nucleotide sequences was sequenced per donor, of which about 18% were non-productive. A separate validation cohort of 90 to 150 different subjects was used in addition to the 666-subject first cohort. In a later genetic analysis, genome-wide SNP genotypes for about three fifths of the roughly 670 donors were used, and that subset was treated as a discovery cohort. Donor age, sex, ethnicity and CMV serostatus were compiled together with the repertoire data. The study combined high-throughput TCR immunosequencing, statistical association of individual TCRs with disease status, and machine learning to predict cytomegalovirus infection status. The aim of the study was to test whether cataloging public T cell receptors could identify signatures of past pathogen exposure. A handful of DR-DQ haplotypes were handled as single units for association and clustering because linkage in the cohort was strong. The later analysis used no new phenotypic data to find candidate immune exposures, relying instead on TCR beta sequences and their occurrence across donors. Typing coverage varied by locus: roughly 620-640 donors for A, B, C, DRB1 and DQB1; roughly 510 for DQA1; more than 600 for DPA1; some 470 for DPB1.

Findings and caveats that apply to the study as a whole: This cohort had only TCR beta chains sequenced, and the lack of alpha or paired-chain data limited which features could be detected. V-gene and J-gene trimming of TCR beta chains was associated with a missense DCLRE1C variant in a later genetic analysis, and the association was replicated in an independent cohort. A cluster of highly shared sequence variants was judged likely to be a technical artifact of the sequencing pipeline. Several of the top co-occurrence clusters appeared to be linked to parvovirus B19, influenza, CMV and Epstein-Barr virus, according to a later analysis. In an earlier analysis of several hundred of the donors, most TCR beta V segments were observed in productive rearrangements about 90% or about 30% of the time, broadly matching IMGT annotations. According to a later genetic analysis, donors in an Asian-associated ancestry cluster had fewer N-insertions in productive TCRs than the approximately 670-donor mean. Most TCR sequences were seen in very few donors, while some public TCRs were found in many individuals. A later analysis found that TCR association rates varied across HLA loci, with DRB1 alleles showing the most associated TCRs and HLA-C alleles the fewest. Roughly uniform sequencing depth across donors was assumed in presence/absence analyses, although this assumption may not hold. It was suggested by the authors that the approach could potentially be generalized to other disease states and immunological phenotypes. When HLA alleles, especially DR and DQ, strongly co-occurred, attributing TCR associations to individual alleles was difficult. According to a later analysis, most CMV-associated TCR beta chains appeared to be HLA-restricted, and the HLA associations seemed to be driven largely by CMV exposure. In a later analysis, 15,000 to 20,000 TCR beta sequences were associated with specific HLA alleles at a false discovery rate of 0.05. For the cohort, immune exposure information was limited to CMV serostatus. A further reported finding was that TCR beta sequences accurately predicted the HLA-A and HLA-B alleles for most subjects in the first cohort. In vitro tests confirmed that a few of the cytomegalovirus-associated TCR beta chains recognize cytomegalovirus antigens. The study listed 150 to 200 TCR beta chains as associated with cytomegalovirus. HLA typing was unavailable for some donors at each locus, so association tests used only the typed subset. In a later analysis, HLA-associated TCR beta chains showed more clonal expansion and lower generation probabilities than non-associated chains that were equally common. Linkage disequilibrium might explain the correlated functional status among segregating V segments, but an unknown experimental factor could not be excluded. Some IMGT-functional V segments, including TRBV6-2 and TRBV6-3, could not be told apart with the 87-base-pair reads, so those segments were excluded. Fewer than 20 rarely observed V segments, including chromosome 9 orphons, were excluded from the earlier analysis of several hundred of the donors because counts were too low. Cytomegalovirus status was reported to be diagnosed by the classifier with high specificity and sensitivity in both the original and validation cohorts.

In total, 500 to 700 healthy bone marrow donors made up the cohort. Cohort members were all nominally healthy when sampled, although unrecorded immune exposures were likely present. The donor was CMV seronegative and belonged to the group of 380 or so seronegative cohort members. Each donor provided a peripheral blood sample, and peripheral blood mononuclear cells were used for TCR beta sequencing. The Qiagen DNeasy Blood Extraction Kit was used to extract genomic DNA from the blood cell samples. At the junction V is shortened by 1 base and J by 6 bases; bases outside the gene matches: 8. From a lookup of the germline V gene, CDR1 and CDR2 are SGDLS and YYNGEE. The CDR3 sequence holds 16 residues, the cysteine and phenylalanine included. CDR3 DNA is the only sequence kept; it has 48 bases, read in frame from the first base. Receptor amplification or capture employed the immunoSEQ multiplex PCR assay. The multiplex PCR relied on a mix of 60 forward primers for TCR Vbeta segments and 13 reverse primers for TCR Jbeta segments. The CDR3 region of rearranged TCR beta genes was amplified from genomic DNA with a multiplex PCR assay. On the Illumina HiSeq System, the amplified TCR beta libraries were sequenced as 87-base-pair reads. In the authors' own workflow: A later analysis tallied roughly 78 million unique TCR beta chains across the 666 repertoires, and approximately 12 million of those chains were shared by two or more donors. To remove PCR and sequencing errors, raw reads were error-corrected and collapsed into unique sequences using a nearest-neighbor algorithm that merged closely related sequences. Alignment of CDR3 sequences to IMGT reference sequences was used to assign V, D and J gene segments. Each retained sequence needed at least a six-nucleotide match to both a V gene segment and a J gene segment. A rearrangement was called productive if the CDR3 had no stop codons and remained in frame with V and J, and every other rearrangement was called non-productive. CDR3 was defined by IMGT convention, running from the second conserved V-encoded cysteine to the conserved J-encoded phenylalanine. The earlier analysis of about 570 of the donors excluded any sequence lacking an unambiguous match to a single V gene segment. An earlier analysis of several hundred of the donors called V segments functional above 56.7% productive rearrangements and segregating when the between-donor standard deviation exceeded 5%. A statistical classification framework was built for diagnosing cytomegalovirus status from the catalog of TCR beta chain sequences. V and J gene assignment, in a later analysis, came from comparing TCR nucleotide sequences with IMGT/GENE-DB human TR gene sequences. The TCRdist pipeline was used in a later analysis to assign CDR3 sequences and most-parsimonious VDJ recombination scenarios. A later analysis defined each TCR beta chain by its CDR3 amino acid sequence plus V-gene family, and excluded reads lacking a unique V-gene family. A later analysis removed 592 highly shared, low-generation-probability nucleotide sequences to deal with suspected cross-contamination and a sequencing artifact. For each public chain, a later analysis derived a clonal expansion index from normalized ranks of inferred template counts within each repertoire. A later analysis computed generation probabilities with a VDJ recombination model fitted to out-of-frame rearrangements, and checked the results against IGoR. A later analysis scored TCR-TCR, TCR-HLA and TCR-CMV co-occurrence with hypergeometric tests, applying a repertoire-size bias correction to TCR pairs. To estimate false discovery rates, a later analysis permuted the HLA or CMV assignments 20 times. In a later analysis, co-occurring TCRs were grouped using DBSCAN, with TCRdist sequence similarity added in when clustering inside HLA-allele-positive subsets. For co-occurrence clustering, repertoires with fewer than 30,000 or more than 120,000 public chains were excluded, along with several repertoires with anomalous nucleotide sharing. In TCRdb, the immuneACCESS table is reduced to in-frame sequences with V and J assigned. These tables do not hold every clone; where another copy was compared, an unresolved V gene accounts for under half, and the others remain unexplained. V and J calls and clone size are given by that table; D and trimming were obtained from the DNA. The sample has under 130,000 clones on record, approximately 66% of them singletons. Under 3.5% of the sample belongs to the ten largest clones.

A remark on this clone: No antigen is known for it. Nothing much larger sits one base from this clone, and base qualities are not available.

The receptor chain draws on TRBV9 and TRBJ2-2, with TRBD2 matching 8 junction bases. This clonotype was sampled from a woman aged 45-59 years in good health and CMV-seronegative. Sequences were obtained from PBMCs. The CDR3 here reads CASSVLSGSGSGELFF. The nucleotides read TGTGCCAGCAGCGTATTAAGCGGGAGTGGGTCCGGGGAGCTGTTTTTT.